A single sample gave rise to the 3 T cell receptor beta chains below, sequenced in a study of blood T cells in healthy people across ages. Then a second PCR, running about 7 to 11 cycles, was carried out with a sample-barcoded 5' primer and a J-beta primer mix. TCRdb re-analysed the 5' RACE reads in MiXCR, keeping a single row per CDR3 protein. Of some 760,000 distinct CDR3 sequences listed, more than 20% were seen once; the top ten hold approximately 3.7%. The same specimen was also included in a second study, on T cells of mothers and their children.

Sequencing was carried out using blood. These receptor sequences come from a boy aged 10-17 years in good health.

This clonotype has more than one count but fewer than ten. The genes are TRBV6-5 and TRBJ2-5; 9 bases are a match to TRBD1. J was trimmed by 5 bases and V by 7 bases; bases with no gene match: 8. The length of the CDR3 is 14 residues. Germline V lookup: CDR1 MNHEY, CDR2 SVGAGI. The CDR3 nucleotides are TGTGCCAGCACGACCTACAGGGGGCTGGAGACCCAGTACTTC. It encodes CASTTYRGLETQYF.

This clonotype turned up a few times. V gene TRBV14 combines with J gene TRBJ2-1, with D maybe TRBD1 (6 bases). Germline CDR1 and CDR2: SGHDN and FVKESK. The CDR3 sequence is 13 residues long. V was shortened by 6 bases and J by 6 bases, with 12 bases between the two germline ends. The chain's CDR3 is CASRRDTRNEQFF. In DNA form, the CDR3 reads TGTGCCAGCAGACGGGACACCCGCAATGAGCAGTTCTTC.

This clonotype was counted only a few times. V and J are TRBV6-1 and TRBJ2-2; 14 nucleotides match TRBD2. The CDR3 is made up of 16 amino acids. After removal of 6 bases from V and 4 bases from J, the junction contained 4 bases not matched to a gene. Germline CDR1 MNHNS, CDR2 SASEGT. The CDR3 reads CASRGLAGARTGELFF. The CDR3 DNA reads TGTGCCAGCAGGGGACTAGCGGGGGCCCGCACCGGGGAGCTGTTTTTT.